These 27 T cell receptor beta chains were sequenced from one sample in a study of cytomegalovirus exposure and HLA in healthy donors. The data were produced by immunoSEQ multiplex PCR, yet TCRdb's version contains in-frame clones alone and is incomplete. The table shows 150,000 to 200,000 clones, with around 85% occurring only once. The specimen sequenced was PBMCs. These receptors all come from a woman aged 30 to 39 in good health and CMV-seronegative.

The rearrangement joins TRBV19 to TRBJ2-6; the D call may be TRBD1 or TRBD2 (5 bases each). CDR3 size: 15 residues. The V end lost 2 bases, the J end lost 2 bases, and 7 bases lay between the germline ends. CDR1 LNHDA and CDR2 SQIVND come from the germline V gene (reference sequence). CDR3 DNA: TGTGCCAGTAGTATACGGGGCACTGGGGCCAACGTCCTGACTTTC. This encodes CASSIRGTGANVLTF.

Concerning this clone: The same CDR3 can be traced to other DNA sequences in this sample. The V gene is TRBV19, the J gene TRBJ1-2; the D is unclear. The CDR3 is made up of 12 amino acids. V lost 2 bases and J lost 3, with 4 bases in between. The germline V gene has CDR1 LNHDA and CDR2 SQIVND (reference sequence). The chain's CDR3 is CASSIRDYGYTF. The CDR3 DNA sequence: TGTGCCAGTAGTATAAGGGACTATGGCTACACCTTC. Variable domain in full (rest from reference TRBV19 and TRBJ1-2): DGGITQSPKYLFRKEGQNVTLSCEQNLNHDAMYWYRQDPGQGLRLIYYSQIVNDFQKGDIAEGYSVSREKKESFPLTVTSAQKNPTAFYLCASSIRDYGYTFGSGTRLTVV.

The genes are TRBV5-1 and TRBJ2-7; D possibly corresponds to TRBD2 (6 bases). The V end was cut by 4 bases, the J end by 6 bases, with 23 bases between. Looked up from germline, CDR1 is SGHRS and CDR2 is YFSETQ. The CDR3 spans 16 residues. CDR3 region: CASSVGWGRSPLEQYF. Written as DNA, the CDR3 is TGCGCCAGCAGCGTGGGGTGGGGGAGGTCCCCCCTCGAGCAGTACTTC.

The chain recombines TRBV7-2 with TRBJ1-5; the D gene is possibly TRBD1 (5 bases). V was clipped by 5 bases and J by 2 bases, with 19 bases between them. Germline V gene data show CDR1 as SGHTA and CDR2 as FQGNSA. This CDR3 has 17 residues. The CDR3 region has the DNA TGTGCCAGCAGCCCTAGGGACGGGGTCGTGGGCAATCAGCCCCAGCATTTT. Translation: CASSPRDGVVGNQPQHF.

This rearrangement joins TRBV5-1 to TRBJ2-7, with 10 bases that match TRBD2. With V trimmed by 7 bases and J by 5 bases, 6 bases remained unmatched. Germline CDR1 SGHRS, CDR2 YFSETQ. This CDR3 comprises 13 residues. The CDR3 protein is CASRLAGVNEQYF. CDR3 bases: TGCGCCAGCCGTCTAGCGGGAGTCAACGAGCAGTACTTC.

The chain couples TRBV5-4 to TRBJ1-1, with TRBD1 identical over 9 bases. There are 17 residues in the CDR3. Germline assignment: CDR1 SGHNT and CDR2 YYREEE (reference sequence). Trimming removed 4 bases from V and 0 bases from J; junction bases left unmatched: 10. The CDR3 region is CASSPPGTGKMNTEAFF. DNA for the CDR3: TGTGCCAGCAGCCCACCTGGGACAGGGAAGATGAACACTGAAGCTTTCTTT. The full variable domain, with the rest looked up from reference TRBV5-4 and TRBJ1-1, is ETGVTQSPTHLIKTRGQQVTLRCSSQSGHNTVSWYQQALGQGPQFIFQYYREEENGRGNFPPRFSGLQFPNYSSELNVNALELDDSALYLCASSPPGTGKMNTEAFFGQGTRLTVV.

The chain joins TRBV23-1 to TRBJ1-3, with 7 bases identical to TRBD1. TRBV23-1 is an ORF, with its function uncertain. The CDR3 loop spans 17 amino acids. V shed 2 bases, J shed 0 bases, and the junction held 7 bases outside the gene matches. This chain's CDR3 is CASSQPSDRLSGNTIYF. CDR3 nucleotides: TGCGCCAGCAGTCAACCGTCGGACAGGCTCTCTGGAAACACCATATATTTT.

The chain is built from TRBV6-5 and TRBJ1-2; D gene ambiguous. Per the germline V gene, CDR1 is MNHEY and CDR2 is SVGAGI. The CDR3 is 14 amino acids. V lost 8 bases to trimming and J lost 7 bases, with 20 bases between them. The CDR3 loop is CASRIGVGFLGYTF. The CDR3 DNA sequence: TGTGCCAGCCGGATTGGGGTAGGGTTTCTTGGCTACACCTTC.

This clone occurred a few times. The V call is TRBV11-2, the J call TRBJ2-7, with D uncertain. Trimming pared 2 bases from V and 0 bases from J, leaving 23 bases between. This CDR3 region has 19 residues. Germline CDR1 SGHAT, CDR2 FQNNGV. The DNA of the CDR3 is TGTGCCAGCAGCTTAAATATCGCATTGGGCGGAATGATCTCCTACGAGCAGTACTTC. Its translation is CASSLNIALGGMISYEQYF.

The chain joins TRBV20-1 to TRBJ2-7; weak D call: TRBD1 (6 bases). The CDR3 spans 11 residues. Per germline, CDR1 DFQATT and CDR2 SNEGSKA (reference sequence). V was pared by 6 bases and J by 5 bases, with 11 bases between. The CDR3, as DNA: TGCAGTGCCCAGGGGAGCCACGAGCAGTACTTC. Its protein product is CSAQGSHEQYF.

The gene calls are TRBV5-6 and TRBJ1-2, with D unclear. Germline lookup yields CDR1 SGHDT and CDR2 YYEEEE. With 0 bases removed from V and 3 bases from J, the gap between germline ends came to 12 bases. The CDR3 is 15 amino acids. CDR3 sequence: CASSLDPGSDYGYTF. The DNA of the CDR3 is TGTGCCAGCAGCTTGGACCCGGGATCAGACTATGGCTACACCTTC.

The chain carries TRBV7-2 and TRBJ2-3; TRBD2 is a possible D gene (6 bases). The V gene lost 1 base and the J gene lost 3 bases, with 14 bases spanning the gap. Germline loops: CDR1 SGHTA, CDR2 FQGNSA. The CDR3 extends over 16 amino acids. Here the CDR3 DNA reads TGTGCCAGCAGCTTAGTAGTAGGCGGGGTAACAGATACGCAGTATTTT. As protein: CASSLVVGGVTDTQYF.

This clone showed up just once. The chain combines TRBV7-9 with TRBJ2-7, with 15 bases identical to TRBD2. With 5 bases clipped from V and 4 bases from J, the junction kept 6 bases outside the gene matches. The germline V gene encodes CDR1 SEHNR and CDR2 FQNEAQ (reference sequence). This CDR3 is 16 amino acids long. The CDR3 DNA is TGTGCCAGCAGCGGAAGAGGGACTAGCGGGAGGTACGAGCAGTACTTC. This sequence encodes CASSGRGTSGRYEQYF.

V is TRBV11-2 and J is TRBJ2-6; TRBD1 is a possible D gene (6 bases). CDR3 length: 16 residues. V lost 6 bases, J lost 2 bases, and 14 bases lay in between. In germline, CDR1 is SGHAT, CDR2 FQNNGV. CDR3 in amino acids: CASRLQGVAGANVLTF. The CDR3 region has the DNA TGTGCCAGCAGGCTACAGGGAGTCGCTGGGGCCAACGTCCTGACTTTC.

This clone appeared a few times. V usage is TRBV19 and J usage is TRBJ2-4; tentatively, D is TRBD1 (5 bases). The V end was cut by 5 bases, the J end by 6 bases, with 14 bases between. The CDR3 spans 14 residues. CDR1 and CDR2 from the germline V gene are LNHDA and SQIVND (reference sequence). The CDR3 nucleotides read TGTGCCAGTAGTGGAGACAGACCCCGAAACATTCAGTACTTC. Residues: CASSGDRPRNIQYF.

The sample holds a few counts of this clone. The chain combines TRBV4-3 with TRBJ2-3; 7 positions match TRBD2. CDR1 is LGHNA and CDR2 is YSLEER in the germline V gene. The CDR3 runs to 20 residues. V shed 0 bases, J shed 0 bases, and the junction held 15 bases outside the gene matches. DNA of the CDR3: TGCGCCAGCAGCCAAGACCCTTCGGTAGCGGGCTTCTCTAGCACAGATACGCAGTATTTT. Translated: CASSQDPSVAGFSSTDTQYF.

The V and J genes are TRBV9 and TRBJ2-2, with unresolved D. The CDR3 runs 13 residues. The germline V and J ends were trimmed by 0 bases and 6 bases, with 6 bases remaining between them. Germline CDR1 SGDLS, CDR2 YYNGEE. The CDR3 coding sequence is TGTGCCAGCAGCGTAGGAGCCTCCGGGGAGCTGTTTTTT. This encodes CASSVGASGELFF.

The chain joins TRBV28 to TRBJ2-1; 10 nucleotides line up with TRBD2. The junction had 11 bases not matched to a gene; V was cut back by 4 bases and J by 8 bases. Germline-derived CDR1 and CDR2 are MDHEN and SYDVKM. The CDR3 covers 16 residues. CDR3 bases: TGTGCCAGCAGTTCCCTCGGCCTAGCGGGAGTCCATGAGCAGTTCTTC. Its translation is CASSSLGLAGVHEQFF.

The CDR3 region is CASSKVEEINQPQHF. DNA for the CDR3: TGTGCCAGCAGCAAAGTGGAGGAGATAAATCAGCCCCAGCATTTT. This chain connects TRBV21-1 to TRBJ1-5. TRBV21-1 is designated a pseudogene. This CDR3 comprises 15 residues.

J is TRBJ2-1 and V is TRBV27, with 9 positions matching TRBD1. The length of the CDR3 is 17 residues. Germline-derived CDR1 and CDR2 are MNHEY and SMNVEV (reference sequence). The V segment lost 6 bases and the J segment 6 bases; nucleotides outside the gene matches: 15. CDR3 region: CASRLVTGTGSINEQFF. The CDR3 DNA sequence: TGTGCCAGCAGACTGGTTACCGGGACAGGGTCCATCAATGAGCAGTTCTTC.

The rearrangement joins TRBV27 to TRBJ1-1; TRBD1 matches at 9 bases. CDR3 length: 17 residues. The V segment lost 4 bases and the J segment 4 bases; nucleotides outside the gene matches: 13. Germline V CDR1 and CDR2: MNHEY, SMNVEV (reference sequence). CDR3: CASSSPGQGKPGTEAFF. The CDR3 nucleotides read TGTGCCAGCAGTTCCCCAGGACAGGGGAAACCGGGCACTGAAGCTTTCTTT.

V gene TRBV29-1 combines with J gene TRBJ1-1; unclear D gene. Germline CDR1 reads SQVTM; CDR2 reads ANQGSEA. This CDR3 has 12 amino acids. V was shortened by 4 bases and J by 1 base, with 7 bases between the two germline ends. DNA for the CDR3: TGCAGCGTTGCCAGACAGAACACTGAAGCTTTCTTT. Translation gives CSVARQNTEAFF.

The chain links TRBV11-2 to TRBJ2-5; possibly TRBD1 for D (6 bases). This CDR3 is 17 amino acids long. Trimming pared 0 bases from V and 3 bases from J, leaving 17 bases between. Germline loops: CDR1 SGHAT, CDR2 FQNNGV. The CDR3: CASSLDWVGTKEETQYF. In DNA, the CDR3 is TGTGCCAGCAGCTTAGATTGGGTGGGGACAAAAGAAGAGACCCAGTACTTC.

The chain employs TRBV5-4 and TRBJ2-4; unclear D gene. CDR3 size: 16 residues. Deletions cut 3 bases from V and 1 base from J, with 14 bases between. CDR1 and CDR2 (germline): SGHNT, YYREEE (reference sequence). The CDR3 spells CASSSYPVGAKNIQYF. The CDR3 DNA is TGTGCCAGCAGCTCGTACCCAGTTGGGGCCAAAAACATTCAGTACTTC.

The sample holds one count of this clone. V usage is TRBV27 and J usage is TRBJ2-1; D not certain. The CDR3 is 14 residues long. Per germline, CDR1 MNHEY and CDR2 SMNVEV (reference sequence). Between the trimmed V and J ends, which lost 2 bases and 3 bases, there was a span of 8 bases. The CDR3 DNA reads TGTGCCAGCAGTTTAGCGAGTAACTACAATGAGCAGTTCTTC. This sequence encodes CASSLASNYNEQFF.

Only a few counts were recorded for this clone. This sample also contains other DNA sequences that code for the same CDR3. This chain links TRBV27 with TRBJ1-2; D unresolved. The CDR3 totals 11 residues. Trimming removed 6 bases at V and 2 bases at J, with 4 bases between. Looked up from germline, CDR1 is MNHEY and CDR2 is SMNVEV (reference sequence). CDR3 nucleotides: TGTGCCAGCAGCGGGAACTATGGCTACACCTTC. As protein: CASSGNYGYTF.

The chain uses TRBV9 and TRBJ1-1; tentative D call: TRBD1 (6 bases). Looked up from germline, CDR1 is SGDLS and CDR2 is YYNGEE. The CDR3 is made up of 14 amino acids. Trimming removed 2 bases at V and 4 bases at J, with 12 bases between. CDR3 protein: CASSVGGAGTEAFF. CDR3 DNA sequence: TGTGCCAGCAGCGTTGGGGGGGCAGGCACTGAAGCTTTCTTT. The variable domain in full, with the rest retrieved from reference TRBV9 and TRBJ1-1, is DSGVTQTPKHLITATGQRVTLRCSPRSGDLSVYWYQQSLDQGLQFLIQYYNGEERAKGNILERFSAQQFPDLHSELNLSSLELGDSALYFCASSVGGAGTEAFFGQGTRLTVV.